What follows are 18 T cell receptor beta chains derived from one specimen sequenced in a study of cytomegalovirus exposure and HLA in healthy donors. The PCR used 60 Vbeta and 13 Jbeta primers. TCRdb's copy holds only in-frame clones and misses some; the assay was immunoSEQ multiplex PCR. The sample has approximately 70,000 clones, around 69% seen once. Sequencing input: PBMCs. The receptor source for this set is a human donor in good health.

This rearrangement joins TRBV28 to TRBJ2-7; 10 nucleotides line up with TRBD2. The CDR3 loop spans 13 amino acids. The V and J ends lost 7 bases and 4 bases, in that order; junction bases with no gene match: 4. Germline V gives CDR1 MDHEN, CDR2 SYDVKM. The CDR3 nucleotides are TGTGCCAGCAAACTAGCGGGATGGTACGAGCAGTACTTC. Translating gives CASKLAGWYEQYF.

The chain recombines TRBV10-1 with TRBJ2-3; TRBD1 agrees at 11 bases. This CDR3 spans 16 amino acids. V was pared by 3 bases and J by 4 bases, with 6 bases of the junction left unmatched. Germline V lookup: CDR1 WNHNN, CDR2 SYGVQD (reference sequence). CDR3: CASSDRGTGGSDTQYF. CDR3 bases: TGCGCCAGCAGTGACCGCGGGACAGGGGGTTCAGATACGCAGTATTTT.

This clone showed up just once. This chain joins TRBV7-9 and TRBJ1-2, with 8 bases that match TRBD1. This CDR3 spans 14 amino acids. Trimming removed 5 bases from V and 4 bases from J; junction bases left unmatched: 6. CDR1 is SEHNR and CDR2 is FQNEAQ in the germline V gene (reference sequence). The DNA for the CDR3 is TGTGCCAGCAGCGGGGGGGGGACAGGCTATGGCTACACCTTC. The encoded protein is CASSGGGTGYGYTF.

This chain uses TRBV10-3 with TRBJ2-5; 7 bases map to TRBD1. Looked up from germline, CDR1 is ENHRY and CDR2 is SYGVKD. The CDR3 is 15 amino acids. V lost 0 bases, J lost 4 bases, and 5 bases stayed unmatched. CDR3 nucleotides: TGTGCCATCAGTGAGTCTGACAGGGTGGGAGAGACCCAGTACTTC. Protein sequence: CAISESDRVGETQYF.

This clone was counted once. This chain connects TRBV5-1 to TRBJ1-4; D might be TRBD1 (6 bases). V was pared by 4 bases and J by 7 bases, with 20 bases between. The germline V gene has CDR1 SGHRS and CDR2 YFSETQ. This CDR3 is 16 amino acids long. This CDR3 reads CASSTGVGARGEKLFF. The DNA of the CDR3 is TGCGCCAGCAGCACCGGGGTGGGGGCGCGAGGTGAAAAACTGTTTTTT.

This clone was counted a few times. The genes are TRBV6-6 and TRBJ1-1; D remains ambiguous. CDR1 MNHNY and CDR2 SVGAGI come from the germline V gene (reference sequence). With 11 bases removed from V and 1 base from J, the gap between germline ends came to 11 bases. This CDR3 is 12 amino acids long. CDR3: CAATGGNTEAFF. CDR3 bases: TGTGCCGCCACGGGAGGGAACACTGAAGCTTTCTTT.

This clone was observed a few times. It differs at one base from a far larger clone, so likely a read error. The V call is TRBV6-1, the J call TRBJ1-5; D gene uncertain. CDR3 length: 14 amino acids. The V and J ends lost 1 base and 7 bases respectively, with 11 bases between them. From germline, CDR1 is MNHNS and CDR2 SASEGT. CDR3 bases: TGTGCCAGCAGTGAAGGACCGGAGGTACAGCCCCAGCATTTT. The encoded protein is CASSEGPEVQPQHF.

This chain uses TRBV10-3 with TRBJ1-2; 7 bases agree with TRBD1. The CDR3 sequence is 12 residues long. CDR1 and CDR2 from the germline V gene are ENHRY and SYGVKD. The V segment lost 7 bases and the J segment 3 bases; nucleotides outside the gene matches: 2. This chain's CDR3 is CAITDRDYGYTF. CDR3 DNA: TGTGCCATCACCGACAGGGACTATGGCTACACCTTC.

This clone was detected once. The chain joins TRBV7-6 to TRBJ2-5; D might be TRBD2 (7 bases). V was cut by 1 base and J by 4 bases, with 16 bases left in between. The CDR3 has 16 amino acids. Germline V gene sequence: CDR1 SGHVS, CDR2 FNYEAQ. The CDR3 sequence is CASSLGPGGSAETQYF. In nucleotides, the CDR3 is TGTGCCAGCAGCTTAGGACCGGGGGGCAGTGCAGAGACCCAGTACTTC.

The chain employs TRBV29-1 and TRBJ1-2, with 7 bases identical to TRBD1. Germline V gene lookup returns CDR1 SQVTM and CDR2 ANQGSEA. The CDR3 has 13 amino acids. With 8 bases clipped from V and 8 bases from J, the junction kept 14 bases outside the gene matches. This CDR3 is CSLGDRERLGYTF. CDR3 nucleotide sequence: TGCAGCCTCGGTGACAGGGAACGGTTGGGCTACACCTTC. The whole variable domain, remainder taken from reference TRBV29-1 and TRBJ1-2, is SAVISQKPSRDICQRGTSLTIQCQVDSQVTMMFWYRQQPGQSLTLIATANQGSEATYESGFVIDKFPISRPNLTFSTLTVSNMSPEDSSIYLCSLGDRERLGYTFGSGTRLTVV.

The chain employs TRBV19 and TRBJ2-5; 9 bases agree with TRBD1. The CDR3 covers 16 residues. Germline values: CDR1 LNHDA, CDR2 SQIVND (reference sequence). V lost 5 bases to trimming and J lost 4 bases; unmatched junction nucleotides: 11. The chain's CDR3 is CASSPLTGGAGETQYF. As DNA, the CDR3 is TGTGCCAGTAGTCCCCTTACAGGGGGCGCCGGAGAGACCCAGTACTTC.

The rearrangement uses TRBV25-1 and TRBJ1-2, with D unclear. This CDR3 spans 15 amino acids. In germline, CDR1 is MGHDK, CDR2 SYGVNS. Deletions cut 4 bases from V and 5 bases from J, with 17 bases between. Here the CDR3 reads CASSATREGTYGYTF. The CDR3 DNA sequence: TGTGCCAGCAGTGCCACCAGAGAGGGTACTTATGGCTACACCTTC.

This clone has only one observation. J is TRBJ1-1 and V is TRBV19; TRBD1 might be the D (5 bases). Germline V gene sequence: CDR1 LNHDA, CDR2 SQIVND (reference sequence). Trimming stripped 4 bases from V and 4 bases from J, with 13 bases between. The CDR3 has 14 residues. As DNA, the CDR3 is TGTGCCAGTAGTAAACCAGGGCAGGGCACTGAAGCTTTCTTT. Encoded protein: CASSKPGQGTEAFF.

With respect to this clone: One end of the junction does not line up with germline, which may come from a read error. V is TRBV6-1 and J is TRBJ2-4; 10 bases agree with TRBD1. The CDR3 runs 12 residues. CDR1 is MNHNS, CDR2 SASEGT, per germline. CDR3 protein: CASSEGPGQGNF. The CDR3 DNA follows: TGTGCCAGCAGTGAAGGACCGGGACAGGGGAACTTC.

The chain is built from TRBV19 and TRBJ1-5; the D gene is possibly TRBD1 (6 bases). The CDR3 consists of 14 residues. The germline V gene has CDR1 LNHDA and CDR2 SQIVND (reference sequence). Trimming pared 2 bases from V and 8 bases from J, leaving 13 bases between. The CDR3 spells CASSIQGSWEPQHF. CDR3 DNA: TGTGCCAGTAGTATACAGGGGAGCTGGGAGCCCCAGCATTTT.

The chain has TRBV18 and TRBJ1-1, with D possibly being TRBD1 (5 bases). CDR3 length: 15 residues. CDR1 is KGHSH, CDR2 LQKENI, per germline. Trimming took 3 bases from V and 3 from J, leaving 14 bases between them. DNA of the CDR3: TGTGCCAGCTCACCCAACATAGGGGCTTACACTGAAGCTTTCTTT. Its protein is CASSPNIGAYTEAFF.

CDR3 sequence (DNA): TGTGCCTGGAGTGCAGGGGCGGACAGGGGGAAAGCTTTCTTT. It is translated as CAWSAGADRGKAFF. V gene TRBV30 combines with J gene TRBJ1-1; TRBD1 aligns across 10 bases. CDR3 size: 14 residues. Losses at the gene ends were 1 base for V and 9 bases for J; bases not matched to a gene: 8. Per germline, CDR1 GTSNPN and CDR2 SVGIG (reference sequence).

Here the CDR3 DNA reads TGTGCCTGGAGTGCCGGAGGGGCAGGACGTGGCTACACCTTC. Protein sequence: CAWSAGGAGRGYTF. The V call is TRBV30, the J call TRBJ1-2; D might be TRBD1 (5 bases). The CDR3 contains 14 residues. The V end lost 1 base, the J end lost 7 bases, and 16 bases lay between the germline ends. CDR1 and CDR2 from the germline V gene are GTSNPN and SVGIG (reference sequence). Full variable domain (remainder filled in from reference TRBV30 and TRBJ1-2): SQTIHQWPATLVQPVGSPLSLECTVEGTSNPNLYWYRQAAGRGLQLLFYSVGIGQISSEVPQNLSASRPQDRQFILSSKKLLLSDSGFYLCAWSAGGAGRGYTFGSGTRLTVV.